Sequencing of this T cell receptor (beta chain) was carried out in a study of STAT3 mutations in large granular lymphocyte leukemia. V lost 2 bases and J 0 bases, leaving 14 bases between the germline ends. Germline CDR1 is SGHNT and CDR2 is YENEEA. This CDR3 comprises 17 residues. Profiling relied on immunoSEQ multiplex PCR, and the TCRdb table lists in-frame clones only, not all of them. Of tens of thousands of clones in the sample, over 90% were seen once. A note on this clone: Its antigen remains unknown.

Study-wide results and limits: Persisting codominant clonotypes may have hidden a small pathogenic clone. Every T-cell large granular lymphocyte leukemia patient had at least one immunodominant TCR beta clonotype.

This chain connects TRBV11-3 to TRBJ2-1, with D hard to call. The TCR was taken from a middle-aged man with T-cell large granular lymphocyte leukemia. Some clones in this sample may be carry-over from other donors' samples. Source material: peripheral blood mononuclear cells. This CDR3 is CASSLPPGMSSYNEQFF. The DNA of the CDR3 is TGTGCCAGCAGCTTACCCCCTGGGATGAGCTCCTACAATGAGCAGTTCTTC. The variable domain in full, with the rest retrieved from reference TRBV11-3 and TRBJ2-1, is EAGVVQSPRYKIIEKKQPVAFWCNPISGHNTLYWYLQNLGQGPELLIRYENEEAVDDSQLPKDRFSAERLKGVDSTLKIQPAELGDSAVYLCASSLPPGMSSYNEQFFGPGTRLTVL.